Listed below are T cell receptor beta chains from one sample, sequenced in a study of regulatory T cells in long-lasting Graves disease. In TCRdb, the multiplex PCR reads were re-called with MiXCR into one record per CDR3 protein. Found here are about 460,000 distinct CDR3 sequences, around 13% of them singletons; the top ten hold about a sixth. The data were also submitted as part of a second study, on T cells in Graves' hyperthyroidism and ophthalmopathy.

The sample here was peripheral blood mononuclear cells (PBMCs), taken at new diagnosis, from a patient treated with antithyroid drugs. The origin of the receptors is a woman in her 50s with Graves disease. The CDR3 runs from the conserved cysteine through the conserved F or W. A D gene is named only where the DNA matches it firmly. Rows may omit the clone size; those that give it use once, few, many or a size class.

cdr3_aa: CASESGGMKESNSPLHF; cdr3_nt: TGTGCCTCCGAGTCCGGGGGCATGAAAGAGAGTAATTCACCCCTCCACTTT; clone_size: many; j_call: TRBJ1-6; d_call: -; cdr3_length: 17; v_call: TRBV10-3
cdr3_aa: CASSEFGLAGQNEQFF; cdr3_nt: TGTGCCAGCAGTGAATTCGGACTAGCGGGCCAAAATGAGCAGTTCTTC; clone_size: many; j_call: TRBJ2-1; d_call: TRBD2; cdr3_length: 16; v_call: TRBV2
cdr3_aa: CASSTRQGVLKAFF; cdr3_nt: TGTGCCAGCAGCACCAGACAGGGGGTCCTCAAAGCTTTCTTT; clone_size: many; j_call: TRBJ1-1; d_call: TRBD1; cdr3_length: 14; v_call: TRBV11-2
cdr3_aa: CASSVGQDNEQFF; cdr3_nt: TGTGCCAGCAGTGTTGGACAGGACAATGAGCAGTTCTTC; clone_size: few; j_call: TRBJ2-1; d_call: TRBD1; cdr3_length: 13; v_call: TRBV12-3/TRBV12-4
cdr3_aa: CASRTGANNEQFF; cdr3_nt: TGCGCCAGCAGAACGGGAGCAAACAATGAGCAGTTCTTC; clone_size: many; j_call: TRBJ2-1; d_call: -; cdr3_length: 13; v_call: TRBV5-1
cdr3_aa: CASRNGGNTGELFF; cdr3_nt: TGTGCCAGCAGAAATGGAGGGAACACCGGGGAGCTGTTTTTT; clone_size: few; j_call: TRBJ2-2; d_call: -; cdr3_length: 14; v_call: TRBV6-2/TRBV6-3
cdr3_aa: CASSLVTGPTGELFF; cdr3_nt: TGTGCCAGCAGCTTAGTAACAGGGCCCACCGGGGAGCTGTTTTTT; clone_size: few; j_call: TRBJ2-2; d_call: -; cdr3_length: 15; v_call: TRBV7-6
cdr3_aa: CASSYGQVQGEKLFF; cdr3_nt: TGCGCCAGCAGCTACGGACAGGTCCAGGGGGAAAAACTGTTTTTT; clone_size: few; j_call: TRBJ1-4; d_call: TRBD1; cdr3_length: 15; v_call: TRBV5-1
cdr3_aa: CASSELGGRYEQYF; cdr3_nt: TGTGCCAGCAGTGAATTAGGCGGGAGGTACGAGCAGTACTTC; clone_size: many; j_call: TRBJ2-7; d_call: TRBD2; cdr3_length: 14; v_call: TRBV6-1
cdr3_aa: CASSLHGRTNSPLHF; cdr3_nt: TGTGCCAGCAGCTTACACGGCAGAACAAATTCACCCCTCCACTTT; clone_size: -; j_call: TRBJ1-6; d_call: -; cdr3_length: 15; v_call: TRBV11-2
cdr3_aa: CASSEGSGGFGQPQHF; cdr3_nt: TGTGCCAGCAGTGAGGGGAGCGGGGGGTTTGGGCAGCCCCAGCATTTT; clone_size: few; j_call: TRBJ1-5; d_call: -; cdr3_length: 16; v_call: TRBV6-1
cdr3_aa: CASSDILGILGNTEAFF; cdr3_nt: TGTGCCAGCAGTGACATCTTAGGTATCCTGGGAAACACTGAAGCTTTCTTT; clone_size: once; j_call: TRBJ1-1; d_call: -; cdr3_length: 17; v_call: TRBV2
cdr3_aa: CASSYSGTREPTDTQYF; cdr3_nt: TGTGCCAGCAGTTACTCCGGGACTCGGGAGCCGACAGATACGCAGTATTTT; clone_size: -; j_call: TRBJ2-3; d_call: -; cdr3_length: 17; v_call: TRBV6-5
cdr3_aa: CASSLEFGPDGQETQYF; cdr3_nt: TGTGCCAGCAGTTTAGAGTTTGGGCCTGACGGTCAAGAGACCCAGTACTTC; clone_size: few; j_call: TRBJ2-5; d_call: -; cdr3_length: 17; v_call: TRBV12-3/TRBV12-4
cdr3_aa: CASQREREDTQYF; cdr3_nt: TGCGCCAGCCAGCGGGAGAGGGAAGATACGCAGTATTTT; clone_size: few; j_call: TRBJ2-3; d_call: TRBD2; cdr3_length: 13; v_call: TRBV5-1
cdr3_aa: CASSLLGGSGEQYF; cdr3_nt: TGTGCCAGCAGCTTATTAGGCGGGAGCGGTGAGCAGTACTTC; clone_size: few; j_call: TRBJ2-7; d_call: TRBD2; cdr3_length: 14; v_call: TRBV7-3
cdr3_aa: CASRSQGVLNTGELFF; cdr3_nt: TGTGCCAGCAGGTCCCAGGGGGTTCTCAACACCGGGGAGCTGTTTTTT; clone_size: many; j_call: TRBJ2-2; d_call: TRBD1; cdr3_length: 16; v_call: TRBV28
cdr3_aa: CSVERVEETQYF; cdr3_nt: TGCAGCGTTGAAAGGGTAGAAGAGACCCAGTACTTC; clone_size: many; j_call: TRBJ2-5; d_call: -; cdr3_length: 12; v_call: TRBV29-1
cdr3_aa: CASTPGTFYNEQFF; cdr3_nt: TGTGCCAGCACCCCCGGGACATTCTACAATGAGCAGTTCTTC; clone_size: many; j_call: TRBJ2-1; d_call: -; cdr3_length: 14; v_call: TRBV12-3/TRBV12-4
cdr3_aa: CASGSGTGRYEQYF; cdr3_nt: TGTGCCAGCGGATCCGGGACAGGGCGCTACGAGCAGTACTTC; clone_size: many; j_call: TRBJ2-7; d_call: TRBD1; cdr3_length: 14; v_call: TRBV11-2
cdr3_aa: CASSSSVQGANGYTF; cdr3_nt: TGTGCCAGCAGTAGCTCCGTTCAGGGGGCGAATGGCTACACCTTC; clone_size: many; j_call: TRBJ1-2; d_call: TRBD1; cdr3_length: 15; v_call: TRBV6-1
cdr3_aa: CASIRSGNRGYSNQPQHF; cdr3_nt: TGTGCCAGTATAAGAAGTGGAAACAGAGGATATAGCAATCAGCCCCAGCATTTT; clone_size: many; j_call: TRBJ1-5; d_call: -; cdr3_length: 18; v_call: TRBV28
cdr3_aa: CASRHGESNQPQHF; cdr3_nt: TGTGCCAGCAGGCACGGAGAGAGCAATCAGCCCCAGCATTTT; clone_size: many; j_call: TRBJ1-5; d_call: -; cdr3_length: 14; v_call: TRBV12-3/TRBV12-4
cdr3_aa: CASSRTSANTGELFF; cdr3_nt: TGTGCCAGCAGTCGGACTAGCGCGAACACCGGGGAGCTGTTTTTT; clone_size: many; j_call: TRBJ2-2; d_call: TRBD2; cdr3_length: 15; v_call: TRBV7-3
cdr3_aa: CASSSGGAGRQETQYF; cdr3_nt: TGTGCCAGCAGTTCCGGGGGTGCTGGCCGACAAGAGACCCAGTACTTC; clone_size: few; j_call: TRBJ2-5; d_call: -; cdr3_length: 16; v_call: TRBV28
cdr3_aa: CSYETGDGTEAFF; cdr3_nt: TGCAGCTACGAGACAGGGGACGGGACTGAAGCTTTCTTT; clone_size: few; j_call: TRBJ1-1; d_call: TRBD1; cdr3_length: 13; v_call: TRBV29-1
cdr3_aa: CASSLAGGSSEAFF; cdr3_nt: TGTGCCAGCAGCTTAGCCGGGGGGAGCTCTGAAGCTTTCTTT; clone_size: many; j_call: TRBJ1-1; d_call: -; cdr3_length: 14; v_call: TRBV11-2
cdr3_aa: CSALDRGHYSNQPQHF; cdr3_nt: TGCAGTGCACTTGACAGGGGCCATTATAGCAATCAGCCCCAGCATTTT; clone_size: few; j_call: TRBJ1-5; d_call: TRBD1; cdr3_length: 16; v_call: TRBV20-1
cdr3_aa: CASSGVGQGTNLLYNEQFF; cdr3_nt: TGTGCCAGCAGTGGGGTGGGACAGGGGACCAACCTTCTATACAATGAGCAGTTCTTC; clone_size: many; j_call: TRBJ2-1; d_call: TRBD1; cdr3_length: 19; v_call: TRBV2
cdr3_aa: CASSDVAGGVDEQFF; cdr3_nt: TGTGCCAGCAGTGACGTAGCGGGAGGGGTCGATGAGCAGTTCTTC; clone_size: many; j_call: TRBJ2-1; d_call: TRBD2; cdr3_length: 15; v_call: TRBV27
cdr3_aa: CASSRRGQGNQPQHF; cdr3_nt: TGTGCTAGCAGCCGCCGGGGGCAAGGGAACCAGCCCCAGCATTTT; clone_size: few; j_call: TRBJ1-5; d_call: -; cdr3_length: 15; v_call: TRBV7-7
cdr3_aa: CSASKGRGLGYEQYF; cdr3_nt: TGCAGTGCTAGTAAAGGCCGGGGCTTAGGATACGAGCAGTACTTC; clone_size: many; j_call: TRBJ2-7; d_call: -; cdr3_length: 15; v_call: TRBV20-1
cdr3_aa: CASSRVAGNQPQHF; cdr3_nt: TGTGCCAGTAGTAGGGTTGCTGGGAATCAGCCCCAGCATTTT; clone_size: -; j_call: TRBJ1-5; d_call: -; cdr3_length: 14; v_call: TRBV19
cdr3_aa: CASSLLAAPTETQYF; cdr3_nt: TGTGCCAGCAGCTTATTAGCGGCCCCCACGGAGACCCAGTACTTC; clone_size: many; j_call: TRBJ2-5; d_call: -; cdr3_length: 15; v_call: TRBV7-9
cdr3_aa: CASSVGHGVYEQYF; cdr3_nt: TGTGCCAGCAGTGTCGGGCACGGAGTCTACGAGCAGTACTTC; clone_size: many; j_call: TRBJ2-7; d_call: -; cdr3_length: 14; v_call: TRBV6-1
cdr3_aa: CASSLGANGYTF; cdr3_nt: TGTGCCAGCAGCTTAGGCGCTAACGGCTACACCTTC; clone_size: -; j_call: TRBJ1-2; d_call: -; cdr3_length: 12; v_call: TRBV13
cdr3_aa: CATSRGRDSYNEQFF; cdr3_nt: TGTGCCACCAGCAGAGGCCGGGACAGCTACAATGAGCAGTTCTTC; clone_size: many; j_call: TRBJ2-1; d_call: TRBD1; cdr3_length: 15; v_call: TRBV15
cdr3_aa: CASSSNVRQYPDTQYF; cdr3_nt: TGCGCCAGCAGCTCAAACGTACGACAGTATCCAGATACGCAGTATTTT; clone_size: many; j_call: TRBJ2-3; d_call: -; cdr3_length: 16; v_call: TRBV5-1
cdr3_aa: CASIKGLLTGELFF; cdr3_nt: TGTGCCAGCATTAAGGGGCTTCTCACCGGGGAGCTGTTTTTT; clone_size: -; j_call: TRBJ2-2; d_call: -; cdr3_length: 14; v_call: TRBV28
cdr3_aa: CASNRASGDNEQFF; cdr3_nt: TGTGCCAGCAACAGGGCTAGCGGGGACAATGAGCAGTTCTTC; clone_size: -; j_call: TRBJ2-1; d_call: TRBD2; cdr3_length: 14; v_call: TRBV9
cdr3_aa: CASGPGTGLREKLFF; cdr3_nt: TGTGCCAGCGGCCCAGGGACAGGTCTACGGGAAAAACTGTTTTTT; clone_size: -; j_call: TRBJ1-4; d_call: TRBD1; cdr3_length: 15; v_call: TRBV7-9
cdr3_aa: CASSPGTAFNEQFF; cdr3_nt: TGTGCCAGCAGCCCCGGGACAGCTTTTAATGAGCAGTTCTTC; clone_size: -; j_call: TRBJ2-1; d_call: TRBD1; cdr3_length: 14; v_call: TRBV2
cdr3_aa: CASSYLSGRDEQFF; cdr3_nt: TGTGCCAGCAGTTATTTAAGCGGGAGGGATGAGCAGTTCTTC; clone_size: few; j_call: TRBJ2-1; d_call: TRBD2; cdr3_length: 14; v_call: TRBV6-2/TRBV6-3